This is a list of T cell receptor beta chains from one sample in a study of blood T cells in healthy people across ages. Via MiXCR, TCRdb re-called the 5' RACE reads, giving one row per CDR3 protein. The table has around 1,800,000 distinct CDR3 sequences, about two fifths seen once. The sequenced material came from blood. The receptors stem from a human donor in good health. Each CDR3 is given with its conserved first and last residue. A D gene is named only where the DNA matches it firmly. Clone size is not always given. Where it is, it says once, few, many or a class for expanded clones.

cdr3_nt | cdr3_aa | d_call | clone_size | j_call | v_call
TGCAGTGCTAGATTTAGCGGGGTCACAGATACGCAGTATTTT | CSARFSGVTDTQYF | TRBD2 | few | TRBJ2-3 | TRBV20-1
TGTGCCAGCAGCCAGGGGCTGACAGGGGGCTCTGGCTACACCTTC | CASSQGLTGGSGYTF | TRBD1 | - | TRBJ1-2 | TRBV3-1
TGCGCCAGCAGCTTGGTGTTAGGTTGGGGGCCCCTTGAGAACACTGAAGCTTTCTTT | CASSLVLGWGPLENTEAFF | - | - | TRBJ1-1 | TRBV5-1
TGCAGTGCTAGCTTGGGCTATAATTCACCCCTCCACTTT | CSASLGYNSPLHF | - | - | TRBJ1-6 | TRBV20-1
TGTGCCAGCAGCCCCGGACTAGCGGGGCCCTTTGCAGATACGCAGTATTTT | CASSPGLAGPFADTQYF | TRBD2 | - | TRBJ2-3 | TRBV7-2
TGTGCTAGTGGTTTGTCTTCCGGGACAGGGACCTCCGGCTACACCTTC | CASGLSSGTGTSGYTF | TRBD1 | - | TRBJ1-2 | TRBV12-5
TGTGCCAGCAGCCCAACAAAACACGAGCAGTACTTC | CASSPTKHEQYF | - | - | TRBJ2-7 | TRBV7-6
TGTGCCAGCAGTTTATTTGGGACAGCGACCTACGAGCAGTACTTC | CASSLFGTATYEQYF | TRBD1 | few | TRBJ2-7 | TRBV28
TGTGCCAGCAGCGCCGTCGCGGCTAGCACAGATACGCAGTATTTT | CASSAVAASTDTQYF | - | - | TRBJ2-3 | TRBV9
TGTGCCAGCAGCTTAACCATCCAACTAGCTGGTGAGCAGTTCTTC | CASSLTIQLAGEQFF | - | few | TRBJ2-1 | TRBV7-8
TGTGCCAGCAGTTACTCTACCAGGTTCAATCAGCCCCAGCATTTT | CASSYSTRFNQPQHF | - | few | TRBJ1-5 | TRBV6-6
TGTGCCAGCAGCGTAGGGGGGGTACTTTACAATGAGCAGTTCTTC | CASSVGGVLYNEQFF | - | few | TRBJ2-1 | TRBV9
TGCAGTGCCGGGGGGCGGGGAGGTGAGCAGTTCTTC | CSAGGRGGEQFF | - | - | TRBJ2-1 | TRBV20-1
TGTGCCAGCAGCGTTAGTTCGTGGGGATTATCTGAAGCTTTCTTT | CASSVSSWGLSEAFF | - | - | TRBJ1-1 | TRBV7-8
TGTGCCAGCAGCCAAGCAGGGATCGGGGGCTACACCTTC | CASSQAGIGGYTF | - | once | TRBJ1-2 | TRBV14
TGTGCCAGCAGTTACTCGTCCTTGAGGGGCGAGCAGTACTTC | CASSYSSLRGEQYF | - | few | TRBJ2-7 | TRBV6-6